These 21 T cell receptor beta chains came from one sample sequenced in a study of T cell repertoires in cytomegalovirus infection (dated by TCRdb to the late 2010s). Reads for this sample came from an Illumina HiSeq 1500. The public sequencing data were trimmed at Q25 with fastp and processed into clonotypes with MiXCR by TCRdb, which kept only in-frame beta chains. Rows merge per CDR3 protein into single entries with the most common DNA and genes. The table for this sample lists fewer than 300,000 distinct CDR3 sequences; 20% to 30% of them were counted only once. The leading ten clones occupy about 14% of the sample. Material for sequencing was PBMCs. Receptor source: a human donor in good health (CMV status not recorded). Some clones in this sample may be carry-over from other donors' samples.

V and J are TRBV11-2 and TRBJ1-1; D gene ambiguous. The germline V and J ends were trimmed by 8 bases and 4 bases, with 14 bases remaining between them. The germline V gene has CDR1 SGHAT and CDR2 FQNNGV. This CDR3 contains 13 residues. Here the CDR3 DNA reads TGTGCCAGCCGCCAGGAGGGAGGCACTGAAGCTTTCTTT. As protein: CASRQEGGTEAFF.

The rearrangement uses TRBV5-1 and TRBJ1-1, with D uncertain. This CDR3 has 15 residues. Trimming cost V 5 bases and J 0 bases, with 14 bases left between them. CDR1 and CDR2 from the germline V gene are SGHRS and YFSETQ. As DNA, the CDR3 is TGCGCCAGCAGATCACCGGGATCCCTGAACACTGAAGCTTTCTTT. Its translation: CASRSPGSLNTEAFF.

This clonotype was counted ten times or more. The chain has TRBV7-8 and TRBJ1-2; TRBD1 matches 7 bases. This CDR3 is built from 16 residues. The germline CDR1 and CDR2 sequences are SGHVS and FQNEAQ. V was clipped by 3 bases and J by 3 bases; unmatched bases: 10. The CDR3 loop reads CASSLRTGYPYYGYTF. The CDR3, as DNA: TGTGCCAGCAGCTTGAGGACAGGCTACCCCTACTATGGCTACACCTTC. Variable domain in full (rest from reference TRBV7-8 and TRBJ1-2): GAGVSQSPRYKVAKRGQDVALRCDPISGHVSLFWYQQALGQGPEFLTYFQNEAQLDKSGLPSDRFFAERPEGSVSTLKIQRTQQEDSAVYLCASSLRTGYPYYGYTFGSGTRLTVV.

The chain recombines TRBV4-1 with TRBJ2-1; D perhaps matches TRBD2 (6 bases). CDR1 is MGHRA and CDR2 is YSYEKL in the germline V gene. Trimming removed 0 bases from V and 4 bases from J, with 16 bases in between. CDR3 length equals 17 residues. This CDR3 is CASSQDGPGTRYNEQFF. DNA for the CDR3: TGCGCCAGCAGCCAAGATGGCCCCGGGACTCGGTACAATGAGCAGTTCTTC.

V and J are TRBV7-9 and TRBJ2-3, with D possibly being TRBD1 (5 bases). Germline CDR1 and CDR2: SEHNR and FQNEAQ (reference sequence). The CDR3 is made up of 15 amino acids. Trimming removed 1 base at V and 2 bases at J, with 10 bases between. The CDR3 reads CASSLEVRVTDTQYF. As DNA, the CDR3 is TGTGCCAGCAGCTTAGAGGTCAGGGTCACAGATACGCAGTATTTT.

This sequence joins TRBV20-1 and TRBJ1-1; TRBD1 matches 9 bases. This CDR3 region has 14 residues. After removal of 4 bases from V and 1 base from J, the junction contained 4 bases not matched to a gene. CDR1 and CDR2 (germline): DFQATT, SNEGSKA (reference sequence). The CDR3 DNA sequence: TGCAGTGCTAAACAGGGGGCAGCGAACACTGAAGCTTTCTTT. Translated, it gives CSAKQGAANTEAFF.

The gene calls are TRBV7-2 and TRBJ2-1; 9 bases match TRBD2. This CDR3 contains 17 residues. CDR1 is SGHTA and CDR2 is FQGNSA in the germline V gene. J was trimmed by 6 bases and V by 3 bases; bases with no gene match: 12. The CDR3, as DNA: TGTGCCAGCAGCTTTTCCCCCGGGGTAGCGGGAGTCAATGAGCAGTTCTTC. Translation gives CASSFSPGVAGVNEQFF. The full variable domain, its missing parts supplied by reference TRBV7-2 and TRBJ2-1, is GAGVSQSPSNKVTEKGKDVELRCDPISGHTALYWYRQSLGQGLEFLIYFQGNSAPDKSGLPSDRFSAERTGGSVSTLTIQRTQQEDSAVYLCASSFSPGVAGVNEQFFGPGTRLTVL.

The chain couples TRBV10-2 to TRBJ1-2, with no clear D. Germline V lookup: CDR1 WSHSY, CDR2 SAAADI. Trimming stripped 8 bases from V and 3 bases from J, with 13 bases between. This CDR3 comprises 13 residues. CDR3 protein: CASSRAQDYGYTF. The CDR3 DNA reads TGCGCCAGCTCCAGAGCCCAAGACTATGGCTACACCTTC.

CDR3 loop: CASSLGTLTTNEKLFF. The CDR3 nucleotides read TGTGCCAGCAGCTTGGGGACCCTGACAACTAATGAAAAACTGTTTTTT. The V and J genes are TRBV7-6 and TRBJ1-4; tentatively, D is TRBD1 (5 bases). The CDR3 sequence is 16 residues long. In germline, CDR1 is SGHVS, CDR2 FNYEAQ. Trimming removed 3 bases at V and 0 bases at J, with 11 bases between.

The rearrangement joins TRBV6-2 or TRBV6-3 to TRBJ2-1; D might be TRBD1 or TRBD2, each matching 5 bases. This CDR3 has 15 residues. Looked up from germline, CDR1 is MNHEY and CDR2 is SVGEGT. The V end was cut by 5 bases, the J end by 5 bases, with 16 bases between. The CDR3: CASSRDPHPHNEQFF. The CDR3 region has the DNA TGTGCCAGCAGTAGGGACCCCCATCCCCACAATGAGCAGTTCTTC.

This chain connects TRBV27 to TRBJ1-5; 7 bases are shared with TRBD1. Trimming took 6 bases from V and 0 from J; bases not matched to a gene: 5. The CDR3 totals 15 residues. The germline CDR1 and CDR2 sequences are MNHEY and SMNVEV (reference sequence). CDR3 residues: CASSSTGNSNQPQHF. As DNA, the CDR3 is TGTGCCAGCAGCTCGACAGGGAATAGCAATCAGCCCCAGCATTTT.

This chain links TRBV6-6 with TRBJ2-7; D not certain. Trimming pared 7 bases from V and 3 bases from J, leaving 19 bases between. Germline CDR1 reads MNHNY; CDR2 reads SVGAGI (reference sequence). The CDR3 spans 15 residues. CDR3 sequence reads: CASTEVRHNLYEQYF. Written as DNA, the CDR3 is TGTGCCAGCACCGAAGTCCGGCATAACCTCTACGAGCAGTACTTC.

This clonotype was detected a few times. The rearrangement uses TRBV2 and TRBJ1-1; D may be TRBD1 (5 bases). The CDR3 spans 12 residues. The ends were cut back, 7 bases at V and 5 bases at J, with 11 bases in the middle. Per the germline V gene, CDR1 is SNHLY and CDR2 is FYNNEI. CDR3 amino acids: CASTGGGTEAFF. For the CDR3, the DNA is TGTGCCAGCACCGGCGGGGGAACTGAAGCTTTCTTT.

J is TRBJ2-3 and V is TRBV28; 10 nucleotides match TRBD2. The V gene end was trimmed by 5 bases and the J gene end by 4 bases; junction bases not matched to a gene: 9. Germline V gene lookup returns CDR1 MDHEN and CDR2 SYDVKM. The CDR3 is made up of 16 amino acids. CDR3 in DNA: TGTGCCAGCAGTCTACTAGCGGGAATGGGACCAGATACGCAGTATTTT. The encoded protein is CASSLLAGMGPDTQYF.

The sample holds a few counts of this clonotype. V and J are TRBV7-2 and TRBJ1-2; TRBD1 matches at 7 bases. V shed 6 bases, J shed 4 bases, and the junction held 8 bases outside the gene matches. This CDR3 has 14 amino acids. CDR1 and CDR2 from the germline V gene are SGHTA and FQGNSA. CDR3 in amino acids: CASSLGDSGYGYTF. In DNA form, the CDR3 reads TGTGCCAGCAGTCTCGGGGACAGTGGCTATGGCTACACCTTC.

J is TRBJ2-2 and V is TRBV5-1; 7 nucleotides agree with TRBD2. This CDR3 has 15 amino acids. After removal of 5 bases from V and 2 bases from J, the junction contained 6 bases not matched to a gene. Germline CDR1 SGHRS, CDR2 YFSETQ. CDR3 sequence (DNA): TGCGCCAGCAGGTTGAGCGGGGATAACACCGGGGAGCTGTTTTTT. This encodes CASRLSGDNTGELFF.

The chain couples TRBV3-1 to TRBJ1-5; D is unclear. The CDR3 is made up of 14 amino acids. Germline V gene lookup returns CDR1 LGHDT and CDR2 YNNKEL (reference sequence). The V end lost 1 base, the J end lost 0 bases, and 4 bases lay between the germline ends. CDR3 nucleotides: TGTGCCAGCAGCCAAGGATTTAGCAATCAGCCCCAGCATTTT. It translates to CASSQGFSNQPQHF.

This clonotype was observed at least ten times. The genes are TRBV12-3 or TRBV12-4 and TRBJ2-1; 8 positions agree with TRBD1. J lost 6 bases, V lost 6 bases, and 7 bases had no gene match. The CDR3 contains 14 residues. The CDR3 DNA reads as TGTGCCAGCAGACTGACAGGGGTCGGCAATGAGCAGTTCTTC. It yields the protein CASRLTGVGNEQFF.

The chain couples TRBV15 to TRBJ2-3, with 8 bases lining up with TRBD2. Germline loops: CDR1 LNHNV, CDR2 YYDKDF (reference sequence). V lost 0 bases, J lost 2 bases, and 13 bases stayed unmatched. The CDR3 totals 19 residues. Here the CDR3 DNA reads TGTGCCACCAGCAGAGAGCAAAAAGCGGGAGTCGGACTCACAGATACGCAGTATTTT. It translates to CATSREQKAGVGLTDTQYF.

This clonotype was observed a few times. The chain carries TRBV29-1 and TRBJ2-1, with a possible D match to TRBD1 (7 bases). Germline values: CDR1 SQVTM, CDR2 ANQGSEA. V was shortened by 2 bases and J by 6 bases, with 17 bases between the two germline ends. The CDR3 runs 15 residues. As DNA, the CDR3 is TGCAGCGTTGAACGTCGGGGGACAGATTTCAATGAGCAGTTCTTC. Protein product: CSVERRGTDFNEQFF.

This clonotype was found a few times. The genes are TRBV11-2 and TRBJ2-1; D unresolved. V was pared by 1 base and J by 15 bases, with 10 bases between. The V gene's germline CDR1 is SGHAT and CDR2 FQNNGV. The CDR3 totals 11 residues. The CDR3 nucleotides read TGTGCCAGCAGCTTAGGGCAAAAGCTGTTCTTC. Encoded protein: CASSLGQKLFF.